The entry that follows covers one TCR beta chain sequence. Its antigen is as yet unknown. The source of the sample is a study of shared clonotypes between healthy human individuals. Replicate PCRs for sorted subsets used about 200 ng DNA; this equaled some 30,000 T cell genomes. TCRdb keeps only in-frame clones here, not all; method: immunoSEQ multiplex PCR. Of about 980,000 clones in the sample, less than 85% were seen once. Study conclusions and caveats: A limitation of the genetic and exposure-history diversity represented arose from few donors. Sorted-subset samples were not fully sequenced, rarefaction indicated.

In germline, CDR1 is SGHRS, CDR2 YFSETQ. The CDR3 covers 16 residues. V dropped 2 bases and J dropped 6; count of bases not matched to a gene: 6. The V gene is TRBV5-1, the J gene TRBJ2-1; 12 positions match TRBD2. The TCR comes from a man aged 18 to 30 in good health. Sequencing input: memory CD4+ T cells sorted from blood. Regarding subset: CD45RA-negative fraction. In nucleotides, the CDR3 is TGCGCCAGCAGCTTAGGAGCGGGACTAGCGGGCAATGAGCAGTTCTTC. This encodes CASSLGAGLAGNEQFF.